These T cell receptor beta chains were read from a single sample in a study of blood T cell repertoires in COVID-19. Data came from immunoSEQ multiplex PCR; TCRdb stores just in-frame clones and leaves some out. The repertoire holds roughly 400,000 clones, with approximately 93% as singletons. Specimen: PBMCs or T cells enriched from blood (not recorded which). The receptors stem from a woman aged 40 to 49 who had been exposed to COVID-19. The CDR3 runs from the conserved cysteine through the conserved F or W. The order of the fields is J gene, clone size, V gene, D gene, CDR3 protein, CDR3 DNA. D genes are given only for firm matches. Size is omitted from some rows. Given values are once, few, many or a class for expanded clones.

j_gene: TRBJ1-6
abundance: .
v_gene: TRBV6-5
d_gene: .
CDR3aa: CASNPRQGANSPLHF
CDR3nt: TGTGCCAGCAACCCGAGGCAGGGTGCGAATTCACCCCTCCACTTT

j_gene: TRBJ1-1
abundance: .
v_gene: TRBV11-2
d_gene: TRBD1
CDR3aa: CASSLVLTVRGVNTEAFF
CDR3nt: TGTGCCAGCAGCTTAGTTCTTACGGTCAGGGGGGTGAACACTGAAGCTTTCTTT

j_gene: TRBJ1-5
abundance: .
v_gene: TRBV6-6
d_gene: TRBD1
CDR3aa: CASTRQGGLNQPQHF
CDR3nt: TGTGCCAGCACCCGACAGGGTGGCCTCAATCAGCCCCAGCATTTT

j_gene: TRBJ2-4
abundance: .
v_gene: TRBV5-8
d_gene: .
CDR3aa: CASSKDTGWGNIQYF
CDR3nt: TGTGCCAGCAGCAAGGACACGGGTTGGGGAAACATTCAGTACTTC

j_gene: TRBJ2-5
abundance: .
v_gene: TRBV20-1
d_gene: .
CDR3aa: CSASVQGTPQETQYF
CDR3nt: TGCAGTGCTAGTGTTCAGGGGACACCCCAAGAGACCCAGTACTTC

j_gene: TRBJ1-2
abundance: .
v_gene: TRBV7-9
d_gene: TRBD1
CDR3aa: CASSLRERQGNSNYGYTF
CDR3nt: TGTGCCAGCAGCTTGAGGGAACGACAGGGAAACTCAAACTATGGCTACACCTTC

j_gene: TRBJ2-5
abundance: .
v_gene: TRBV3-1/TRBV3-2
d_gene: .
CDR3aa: CASSPGSTQYF
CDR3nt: TGTGCCAGCAGCCCAGGATCTACCCAGTACTTC

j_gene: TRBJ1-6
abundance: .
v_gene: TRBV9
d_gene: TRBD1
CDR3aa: CASSAEGADNSPLHF
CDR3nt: TGTGCCAGCAGCGCGGAGGGGGCCGATAATTCACCCCTCCACTTT

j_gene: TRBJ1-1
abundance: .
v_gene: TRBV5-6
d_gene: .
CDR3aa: CASSFLVDSPNTEAFF
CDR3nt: TGTGCCAGCAGCTTTCTTGTGGACAGCCCTAACACTGAAGCTTTCTTT

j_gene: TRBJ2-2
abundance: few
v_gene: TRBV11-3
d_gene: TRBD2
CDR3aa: CASSSGLAGVGQNTGELFF
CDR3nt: TGTGCCAGCAGCTCGGGACTAGCGGGAGTCGGGCAAAACACCGGGGAGCTGTTTTTT

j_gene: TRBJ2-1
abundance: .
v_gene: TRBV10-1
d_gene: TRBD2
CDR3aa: CASSVLAGAKNEQFF
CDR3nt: TGCGCCAGCAGTGTCCTAGCGGGGGCCAAAAATGAGCAGTTCTTC

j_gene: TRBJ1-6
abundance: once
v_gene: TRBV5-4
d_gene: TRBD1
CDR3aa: CASSENPGQRFSPLHF
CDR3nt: TGTGCCAGCAGCGAGAATCCGGGACAGAGGTTTTCACCCCTCCACTTT

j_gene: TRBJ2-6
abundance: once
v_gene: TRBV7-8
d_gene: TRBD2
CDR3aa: CASSLSGGDFPASGANVLTF
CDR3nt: TGTGCCAGCAGCTTATCGGGAGGGGACTTCCCGGCCTCTGGGGCCAACGTCCTGACTTTC

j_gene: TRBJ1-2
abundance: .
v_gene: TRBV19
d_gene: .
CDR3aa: CASSSGASTGLYGYTF
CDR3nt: TGTGCCAGTAGTTCCGGGGCCTCGACAGGTCTCTATGGCTACACCTTC

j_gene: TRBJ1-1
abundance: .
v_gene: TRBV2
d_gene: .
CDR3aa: CASRGQLNTEAFF
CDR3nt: TGTGCCAGCAGGGGGCAGCTGAACACTGAAGCTTTCTTT